This T cell receptor beta chain was identified during a study of beta chain features in type 1 diabetes. Regarding the study as a whole: There were fewer insertions and more deletions at the VDJ junctions of type 1 diabetes patients. Any PCR bias toward short templates would affect both groups alike. There was no resolution here of whether HLA type influences TCRB rearrangement.

This clone was seen only once. The antigen is not known. Isolated RNA was reverse transcribed in full, so expressed TCRB transcripts were sequenced. Assay used: immunoSEQ multiplex PCR; TCRdb lists only in-frame clones, some missing. The sample records hundreds of thousands of clones, roughly 70% being singletons. Germline CDR1 GTSNPN, CDR2 SVGIG (reference sequence). This CDR3 region has 15 residues. V was clipped by 2 bases and J by 0 bases; unmatched bases: 7. Sequencing used naive CD4+ T cells from blood. The genes are TRBV30 and TRBJ2-7, with 7 bases aligning to TRBD1. The TCR comes from a man under 40 in good health. DNA for the CDR3: TGTGCCTGGAGTAAGGGGGCTTTAAGCTCCTACGAGCAGTACTTC. Its translation is CAWSKGALSSYEQYF.